What follows are 18 T cell receptor beta chains derived from one specimen sequenced in a study of T cells in tuberculosis. Sequencing used immunoSEQ multiplex PCR; TCRdb keeps in-frame clones, though not all of them. The sample shows about 30,000 clones, 85% to 95% of them seen only once. The sample consisted of PBMCs. These receptors all stem from a donor between 10 and 35 years old with latent tuberculosis or without tuberculosis infection.

This chain connects TRBV7-8 to TRBJ2-2; D unclear. The CDR3 totals 17 residues. Trimming cost V 1 base and J 0 bases, with 12 bases left between them. Germline V CDR1 and CDR2: SGHVS, FQNEAQ. The CDR3 region is CASSLGLSQSNTGELFF. The CDR3 coding sequence is TGTGCCAGCAGCTTAGGGCTGTCCCAGTCGAACACCGGGGAGCTGTTTTTT. Based on the CDR3 plus reference TRBV7-8 and TRBJ2-2, the full variable domain is GAGVSQSPRYKVAKRGQDVALRCDPISGHVSLFWYQQALGQGPEFLTYFQNEAQLDKSGLPSDRFFAERPEGSVSTLKIQRTQQEDSAVYLCASSLGLSQSNTGELFFGEGSRLTVL.

V and J are TRBV7-8 and TRBJ2-3; 9 bases fit TRBD2. The CDR3 has 15 residues. CDR1 and CDR2 from the germline V gene are SGHVS and FQNEAQ. Unmatched junction bases numbered 9, after V lost 7 bases and J lost 4 bases. The CDR3 DNA sequence: TGTGCCAGCACCCGCGGGAGGGCCTGGGCAGATACGCAGTATTTT. Protein product: CASTRGRAWADTQYF.

V and J are TRBV28 and TRBJ2-1, with TRBD2 matching over 9 bases. The V gene end was trimmed by 2 bases and the J gene end by 6 bases; junction bases not matched to a gene: 2. The CDR3 is 14 amino acids. Germline V gene lookup returns CDR1 MDHEN and CDR2 SYDVKM. The CDR3 sequence: CASSLTSGFNEQFF. Written as DNA, the CDR3 is TGTGCCAGCAGTTTAACTAGCGGGTTCAATGAGCAGTTCTTC. The whole variable domain, filled in from reference TRBV28 and TRBJ2-1, reads DVKVTQSSRYLVKRTGEKVFLECVQDMDHENMFWYRQDPGLGLRLIYFSYDVKMKEKGDIPEGYSVSREKKERFSLILESASTNQTSMYLCASSLTSGFNEQFFGPGTRLTVL.

The rearrangement uses TRBV28 and TRBJ2-7; 12 nucleotides agree with TRBD2. V lost 6 bases and J lost 4; bases outside the gene matches: 10. This CDR3 has 16 amino acids. CDR1 is MDHEN and CDR2 is SYDVKM in the germline V gene. CDR3 protein: CASSPIGLAGLYEQYF. The CDR3 nucleotides read TGTGCCAGCAGCCCTATAGGACTAGCGGGACTTTACGAGCAGTACTTC.

V and J are TRBV5-4 and TRBJ2-7; TRBD2 matches at 7 bases. The CDR3 consists of 15 residues. The germline gives CDR1 SGHNT, CDR2 YYREEE (reference sequence). V trimming: 1 base; J trimming: 0 bases; junction bases outside the gene matches: 4. The CDR3 region has the DNA TGTGCCAGCAGCTTGAGCGGGGTCAGCTCCTACGAGCAGTACTTC. Translating it yields CASSLSGVSSYEQYF.

CDR3 protein: CASRREGGSDTQYF. The CDR3 DNA sequence: TGTGCCAGCAGGAGGGAGGGGGGATCAGATACGCAGTATTTT. The chain carries TRBV6-5 and TRBJ2-3; possibly TRBD2 for D (7 bases). Trimming left V 6 bases short and J 4 bases short, with 14 bases between. CDR1 and CDR2 (germline): MNHEY, SVGAGI. There are 14 residues in the CDR3.

V usage is TRBV7-9 and J usage is TRBJ1-4; possible D gene TRBD1, 5 bases. The V gene's germline CDR1 is SEHNR and CDR2 FQNEAQ (reference sequence). This CDR3 spans 18 amino acids. Trimming cost V 0 bases and J 3 bases, with 17 bases left between them. CDR3 loop: CASSLAATAWSANEKLFF. The DNA for the CDR3 is TGTGCCAGCAGCTTAGCCGCGACAGCCTGGTCGGCTAATGAAAAACTGTTTTTT.

V and J are TRBV5-8 and TRBJ1-5; D possibly corresponds to TRBD1 (5 bases). Germline CDR1 is SGHTS and CDR2 is YDEGEE. The CDR3 is 15 residues long. V was trimmed by 2 bases and J by 0 bases, leaving 9 bases between them. The CDR3 DNA reads as TGTGCCAGCAGCTTCCAGGGATATAGCAATCAGCCCCAGCATTTT. This codes for CASSFQGYSNQPQHF.

The chain combines TRBV7-2 with TRBJ2-7; TRBD2 aligns across 9 bases. V shed 4 bases, J shed 2 bases, and the junction held 3 bases outside the gene matches. CDR1 and CDR2 from the germline V gene are SGHTA and FQGNSA. The CDR3 is 14 residues long. CDR3: CASSWGGRAYEQYF. In DNA form, the CDR3 reads TGTGCCAGCAGCTGGGGCGGGAGGGCCTACGAGCAGTACTTC.

This chain connects TRBV6-1 to TRBJ1-1, with D maybe TRBD1 (6 bases). The germline V gene has CDR1 MNHNS and CDR2 SASEGT. V was pared by 2 bases and J by 3 bases, with 10 bases between. This CDR3 contains 14 residues. CDR3 protein: CASSESRGYTEAFF. The CDR3, as DNA: TGTGCCAGCAGTGAAAGCAGGGGATACACTGAAGCTTTCTTT.

V usage is TRBV15 and J usage is TRBJ2-3; D might be TRBD2 (7 bases). The CDR3 covers 15 residues. Germline CDR1 reads LNHNV; CDR2 reads YYDKDF (reference sequence). V lost 2 bases and J 4 bases, leaving 13 bases between the germline ends. CDR3 loop: CATSRTIGGADTQYF. CDR3 DNA sequence: TGTGCCACCAGCAGAACTATAGGGGGGGCAGATACGCAGTATTTT.

The chain uses TRBV11-1 and TRBJ1-1; 9 positions match TRBD1. V was clipped by 1 base and J by 6 bases; unmatched bases: 6. The germline CDR1 and CDR2 sequences are SGHAT and FQDESV (reference sequence). The CDR3 is 15 amino acids. The chain's CDR3 is CASSLVGTGTAEAFF. As DNA, the CDR3 is TGTGCCAGCAGCTTAGTTGGGACAGGGACGGCTGAAGCTTTCTTT. Supplemented by reference TRBV11-1 and TRBJ1-1, the full variable domain reads EAEVAQSPRYKITEKSQAVAFWCDPISGHATLYWYRQILGQGPELLVQFQDESVVDDSQLPKDRFSAERLKGVDSTLKIQPAELGDSAMYLCASSLVGTGTAEAFFGQGTRLTVV.

The CDR3 coding sequence is TGTGCCAGTAGCATGGGCCTTCAGTTGAACACTGAAGCTTTCTTT. It yields the protein CASSMGLQLNTEAFF. This chain joins TRBV19 and TRBJ1-1; D not resolved. The CDR3 is 15 residues long. CDR1 is LNHDA and CDR2 is SQIVND in the germline V gene (reference sequence). V was cut by 6 bases and J by 0 bases, with 14 bases left in between.

CDR3 residues: CAIKGQGIGTGELFF. Written as DNA, the CDR3 is TGTGCCATCAAAGGACAGGGCATAGGCACCGGGGAGCTGTTTTTT. This chain connects TRBV10-3 to TRBJ2-2; 8 nucleotides match TRBD1. Germline CDR1 ENHRY, CDR2 SYGVKD. There are 15 residues in the CDR3. V lost 7 bases to trimming and J lost 4 bases; unmatched junction nucleotides: 8.

The rearrangement uses TRBV6-5 and TRBJ2-1, with 7 bases that match TRBD2. J gave up 5 bases and V 6 bases, and 7 bases lay outside the gene matches. The CDR3 contains 14 residues. In germline, CDR1 is MNHEY, CDR2 SVGAGI. CDR3 in DNA: TGTGCCAGCAGCCGACTAGCTTGGGACAATGAGCAGTTCTTC. Amino acids: CASSRLAWDNEQFF.

Written as DNA, the CDR3 is TGTGCCAGCAGCGGGAAGTACTTC. It specifies CASSGKYF. The chain has TRBV28 and TRBJ2-7; a weak D match, TRBD2 (5 bases). V lost 6 bases and J lost 11, with 5 bases in between. This CDR3 has 8 residues. CDR1 and CDR2 (germline): MDHEN, SYDVKM.

This rearrangement joins TRBV5-1 to TRBJ1-2; TRBD1 aligns across 9 bases. The CDR3 length is 16 residues. With V trimmed by 0 bases and J by 6 bases, 9 bases remained unmatched. The germline V gene encodes CDR1 SGHRS and CDR2 YFSETQ. The CDR3 sequence is CASSLGDRVIFNGYTF. The CDR3 region has the DNA TGCGCCAGCAGCTTGGGGGACAGGGTCATTTTTAATGGCTACACCTTC.

Here the CDR3 reads CASSSGQGGEQFF. CDR3 nucleotide sequence: TGCGCCAGCAGCTCGGGACAGGGCGGTGAGCAGTTCTTC. The chain carries TRBV5-1 and TRBJ2-1; 9 nucleotides align to TRBD1. The V gene end was trimmed by 3 bases and the J gene end by 9 bases; junction bases not matched to a gene: 4. Germline-derived CDR1 and CDR2 are SGHRS and YFSETQ. This CDR3 is 13 amino acids long. Combining the CDR3 with reference TRBV5-1 and TRBJ2-1 gives the whole variable domain KAGVTQTPRYLIKTRGQQVTLSCSPISGHRSVSWYQQTPGQGLQFLFEYFSETQRNKGNFPGRFSGRQFSNSRSEMNVSTLELGDSALYLCASSSGQGGEQFFGPGTRLTVL.